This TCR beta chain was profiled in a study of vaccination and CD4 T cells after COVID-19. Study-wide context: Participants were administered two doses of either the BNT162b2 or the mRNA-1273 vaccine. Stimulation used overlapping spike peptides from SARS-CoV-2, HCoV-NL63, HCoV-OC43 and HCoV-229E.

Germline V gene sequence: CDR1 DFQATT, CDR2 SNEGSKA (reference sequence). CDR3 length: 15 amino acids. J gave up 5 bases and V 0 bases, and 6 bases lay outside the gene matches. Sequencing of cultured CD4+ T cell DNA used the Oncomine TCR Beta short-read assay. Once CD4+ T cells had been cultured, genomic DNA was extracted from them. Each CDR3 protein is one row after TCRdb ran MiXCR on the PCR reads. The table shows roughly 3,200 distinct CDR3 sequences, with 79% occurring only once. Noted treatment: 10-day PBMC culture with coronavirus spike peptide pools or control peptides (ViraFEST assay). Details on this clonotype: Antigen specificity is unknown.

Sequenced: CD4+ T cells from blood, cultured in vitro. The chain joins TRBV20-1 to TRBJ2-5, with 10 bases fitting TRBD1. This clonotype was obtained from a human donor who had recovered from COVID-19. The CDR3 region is CSARDADRGEETQYF. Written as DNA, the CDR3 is TGCAGTGCTAGAGATGCGGACAGGGGGGAGGAGACCCAGTACTTC.